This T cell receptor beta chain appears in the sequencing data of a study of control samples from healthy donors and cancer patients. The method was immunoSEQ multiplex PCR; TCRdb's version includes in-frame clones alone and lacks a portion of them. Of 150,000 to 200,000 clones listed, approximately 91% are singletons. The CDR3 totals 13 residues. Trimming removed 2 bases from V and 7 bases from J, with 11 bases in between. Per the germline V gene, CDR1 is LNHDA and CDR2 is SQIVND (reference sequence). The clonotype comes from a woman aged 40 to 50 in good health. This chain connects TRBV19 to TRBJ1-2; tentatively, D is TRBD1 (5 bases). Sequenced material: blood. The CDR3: CASSIQGVAGYTF. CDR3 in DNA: TGTGCCAGTAGTATACAAGGGGTGGCTGGCTACACCTTC.